Below are 27 T cell receptor beta chains sequenced from a single sample in a study of shared clonotypes between healthy human individuals (dated by TCRdb to about 2020). Libraries were prepared through the immunoSEQ multiplex PCR assay. Held by TCRdb, this immuneACCESS table contains in-frame sequences only and omits some clones. Under half of the omission traces to an unresolved V gene where checked; the cause of the rest is unknown. The sample contains some 510,000 clones, roughly 78% of them found a single time. The top ten clonotypes cover over 10% of the sample. Sequencing input: PBMCs. These receptor sequences come from a woman aged 35 to 49 in good health. Some clones in this sample may be carry-over from other donors' samples.

V and J are TRBV9 and TRBJ2-1; a weak D match, TRBD2 (5 bases). Germline lookup yields CDR1 SGDLS and CDR2 YYNGEE. The V end lost 0 bases, the J end lost 3 bases, and 10 bases lay between the germline ends. There are 15 residues in the CDR3. CDR3 region: CASSVVVGDYNEQFF. Written as DNA, the CDR3 is TGTGCCAGCAGCGTAGTTGTGGGAGACTACAATGAGCAGTTCTTC. The variable domain in full, with the rest retrieved from reference TRBV9 and TRBJ2-1, is DSGVTQTPKHLITATGQRVTLRCSPRSGDLSVYWYQQSLDQGLQFLIQYYNGEERAKGNILERFSAQQFPDLHSELNLSSLELGDSALYFCASSVVVGDYNEQFFGPGTRLTVL.

Comments on this clone: Different DNA sequences within this sample yield the same CDR3. V is TRBV5-1 and J is TRBJ2-3, with 11 bases lining up with TRBD2. J gave up 4 bases and V 0 bases, and 4 bases lay outside the gene matches. Germline CDR1 and CDR2: SGHRS and YFSETQ. This CDR3 spans 16 amino acids. The CDR3 loop is CASSLVLAGGSDTQYF. The CDR3 DNA follows: TGCGCCAGCAGCTTGGTTCTAGCGGGAGGCTCAGATACGCAGTATTTT.

A single count supports this clone. This sequence joins TRBV6-6 and TRBJ1-2, with a possible D match to TRBD1 (6 bases). This CDR3 spans 13 amino acids. V was pared by 5 bases and J by 8 bases, with 15 bases between. Germline lookup yields CDR1 MNHNY and CDR2 SVGAGI (reference sequence). This CDR3 reads CASSADSRSGYTF. Here the CDR3 DNA reads TGTGCCAGCAGTGCGGACAGTCGGTCCGGCTACACCTTC.

This clone was seen more than once but under ten times. The rearrangement joins TRBV18 to TRBJ2-7, with TRBD2 matching 8 bases. The germline V gene encodes CDR1 KGHSH and CDR2 LQKENI. CDR3 size: 15 residues. V dropped 6 bases and J dropped 6; count of bases not matched to a gene: 13. CDR3 in amino acids: CASSPTVGLASEQYF. CDR3 bases: TGTGCCAGCTCCCCTACCGTAGGACTAGCTTCCGAGCAGTACTTC.

The genes are TRBV7-9 and TRBJ2-4; D is unresolved. This CDR3 contains 12 residues. The germline CDR1 and CDR2 sequences are SEHNR and FQNEAQ (reference sequence). V lost 2 bases, J lost 5 bases, and 4 bases lay in between. In nucleotides, the CDR3 is TGTGCCAGCAGCTTATTCGAAAACATTCAGTACTTC. It specifies CASSLFENIQYF.

This clone has only a few counts. V is TRBV10-3 and J is TRBJ1-1; D is unclear. Trimming removed 10 bases at V and 0 bases at J, with 6 bases between. Germline V gene lookup returns CDR1 ENHRY and CDR2 SYGVKD. The CDR3 runs to 11 residues. The CDR3 loop is CASHMNTEAFF. The CDR3 region has the DNA TGTGCCAGCCACATGAACACTGAAGCTTTCTTT.

The chain uses TRBV19 and TRBJ2-1; no clear D gene. Germline lookup yields CDR1 LNHDA and CDR2 SQIVND (reference sequence). This CDR3 comprises 15 residues. V shed 3 bases and J shed 5 bases, with 14 bases lying between them. CDR3: CASSIRNLENNEQFF. The CDR3 DNA sequence: TGTGCCAGTAGTATCCGGAACTTAGAGAACAATGAGCAGTTCTTC.

This clone has a single count. The chain combines TRBV4-1 with TRBJ1-1; possible D gene TRBD1, 6 bases. The CDR3 spans 14 residues. Germline CDR1 MGHRA, CDR2 YSYEKL. The ends were cut back, 8 bases at V and 2 bases at J, with 15 bases in the middle. The CDR3 DNA reads TGCGCCAGCCGCGGGACACTTAAAAACACTGAAGCTTTCTTT. Residues: CASRGTLKNTEAFF.

The chain is built from TRBV4-1 and TRBJ1-5; 9 bases fit TRBD1. Germline-derived CDR1 and CDR2 are MGHRA and YSYEKL. The CDR3 is 15 residues long. Losses at the gene ends were 4 bases for V and 6 bases for J; bases not matched to a gene: 7. The DNA of the CDR3 is TGCGCCAGCAGCCCTTTTATGACAGGGGGTCAGCCCCAGCATTTT. It is translated as CASSPFMTGGQPQHF.

The chain links TRBV28 to TRBJ2-2; D gene uncertain. The V and J ends lost 6 bases and 0 bases respectively, with 17 bases between them. CDR1 is MDHEN, CDR2 SYDVKM, per germline. The CDR3 sequence is 17 residues long. CDR3 nucleotides: TGTGCCAGCAGGTCCCTGGGTTTATACCCGAACACCGGGGAGCTGTTTTTT. Translated: CASRSLGLYPNTGELFF.

The chain carries TRBV4-2 and TRBJ2-7, with 11 positions matching TRBD2. Germline V CDR1 and CDR2: LGHNA, YNFKEQ. CDR3 size: 16 residues. V was pared by 1 base and J by 4 bases, with 6 bases of the junction left unmatched. The CDR3: CASSQVLAGGGYEQYF. In DNA, the CDR3 is TGTGCCAGCAGCCAAGTGCTAGCGGGAGGCGGGTACGAGCAGTACTTC.

The V call is TRBV14, the J call TRBJ1-2, with a tentative D call TRBD1 (6 bases). Trimming cost V 5 bases and J 3 bases, with 22 bases left between them. The CDR3 runs 17 residues. The germline V gene encodes CDR1 SGHDN and CDR2 FVKESK. CDR3 in amino acids: CASSYILDRWGYYGYTF. Written as DNA, the CDR3 is TGTGCCAGCAGCTACATCCTAGACAGGTGGGGATACTATGGCTACACCTTC.

The rearrangement links TRBV18 to TRBJ1-2; 7 bases map to TRBD1. Germline CDR1 reads KGHSH; CDR2 reads LQKENI. The CDR3 spans 15 residues. Losses at the gene ends were 5 bases for V and 3 bases for J; bases not matched to a gene: 9. The CDR3 loop is CASSAYQGDDYGYTF. DNA for the CDR3: TGTGCCAGCTCAGCTTACCAGGGGGACGACTATGGCTACACCTTC.

On this clone: This CDR3 is also generated by other DNA sequences in the sample. The gene calls are TRBV6-1 and TRBJ2-7; the match to TRBD1 covers 7 bases. The CDR3 has 14 residues. Trimming took 6 bases from V and 4 from J; bases not matched to a gene: 9. Germline values: CDR1 MNHNS, CDR2 SASEGT. The chain's CDR3 is CASRGGQVEYEQYF. The CDR3 nucleotides are TGTGCCAGCAGGGGCGGACAGGTAGAGTACGAGCAGTACTTC.

This clone was recorded once. The same CDR3 is also encoded by other DNA sequences in this sample. V and J are TRBV19 and TRBJ2-1; 8 nucleotides match TRBD2. The V segment lost 6 bases and the J segment 0 bases; nucleotides outside the gene matches: 4. Germline V CDR1 and CDR2: LNHDA, SQIVND (reference sequence). The CDR3 length is 15 residues. This CDR3 reads CASSPTSGSYNEQFF. For the CDR3, the DNA is TGTGCCAGTAGCCCAACTAGCGGCTCCTACAATGAGCAGTTCTTC.

The V and J genes are TRBV6-1 and TRBJ1-4; D is unclear. Germline CDR1 and CDR2: MNHNS and SASEGT. Trimming removed 4 bases from V and 5 bases from J, with 14 bases in between. The CDR3 contains 15 residues. The CDR3 DNA reads as TGTGCCAGCAGTGCCAGGACGGTGCCGAATGAAAAACTGTTTTTT. Translation: CASSARTVPNEKLFF.

The chain carries TRBV2 and TRBJ1-2; D gene unclear. The ends were cut back, 3 bases at V and 8 bases at J, with 13 bases in the middle. The CDR3 totals 13 residues. The germline V gene encodes CDR1 SNHLY and CDR2 FYNNEI. The CDR3 nucleotides read TGTGCCAGCAGTGAGAGTTCCCTTGCCGGCTACACCTTC. Translation: CASSESSLAGYTF.

This clone occurred a few times. The chain is built from TRBV6-5 and TRBJ2-5; 9 positions match TRBD2. With 9 bases clipped from V and 1 base from J, the junction kept 9 bases outside the gene matches. The CDR3 extends over 15 amino acids. Germline V CDR1 and CDR2: MNHEY, SVGAGI. CDR3 sequence reads: CARSGRITSQETQYF. CDR3 coding DNA: TGTGCCAGGAGCGGGAGGATCACCAGCCAAGAGACCCAGTACTTC.

The chain carries TRBV18 and TRBJ2-7, with 9 bases identical to TRBD1. The germline V gene has CDR1 KGHSH and CDR2 LQKENI. Germline trimming cut 4 bases from V and 5 bases from J; bases unmatched to any gene: 9. The CDR3 contains 15 residues. CDR3 DNA sequence: TGTGCCAGCTCACTCCTACAGGGGGCGATGAACGAGCAGTACTTC. It encodes CASSLLQGAMNEQYF.

The V and J genes are TRBV7-2 and TRBJ2-1, with TRBD1 matching over 8 bases. The CDR3 totals 17 residues. Trimming cost V 5 bases and J 9 bases; bases outside gene matches: 18. From germline, CDR1 is SGHTA and CDR2 FQGNSA. The CDR3 sequence is CASSTQTGGGAGFEQFF. CDR3 DNA sequence: TGTGCCAGCAGCACCCAAACAGGGGGTGGGGCAGGGTTTGAGCAGTTCTTC.

The rearrangement uses TRBV15 and TRBJ2-1; 10 positions agree with TRBD2. The CDR3 covers 15 residues. J lost 5 bases, V lost 5 bases, and 6 bases had no gene match. The germline CDR1 and CDR2 sequences are LNHNV and YYDKDF (reference sequence). The CDR3 region has the DNA TGTGCCACCAGCGGTTCTAGCGGGAGAGACAATGAGCAGTTCTTC. Residues: CATSGSSGRDNEQFF.

The rearrangement links TRBV6-1 to TRBJ1-4; TRBD1 agrees at 8 bases. The germline CDR1 and CDR2 sequences are MNHNS and SASEGT. This CDR3 contains 16 residues. J was trimmed by 7 bases and V by 1 base; bases with no gene match: 8. CDR3 in amino acids: CASSEGRTGSGEKLFF. The CDR3 DNA follows: TGTGCCAGCAGTGAAGGGAGGACAGGGAGCGGTGAAAAACTGTTTTTT.

V is TRBV4-1 and J is TRBJ2-3; possibly TRBD1 for D (5 bases). The V end lost 0 bases, the J end lost 4 bases, and 17 bases lay between the germline ends. The CDR3 spans 17 residues. Per germline, CDR1 MGHRA and CDR2 YSYEKL. CDR3 region: CASSQEGSRVVADTQYF. Written as DNA, the CDR3 is TGCGCCAGCAGCCAAGAAGGTTCCAGGGTAGTCGCAGATACGCAGTATTTT.

The chain uses TRBV7-9 and TRBJ2-7; TRBD1 agrees at 9 bases. The J segment lost 2 bases and the V segment lost 0 bases, leaving 5 bases of the junction unmatched. The CDR3 has 16 amino acids. Germline loops: CDR1 SEHNR, CDR2 FQNEAQ (reference sequence). The CDR3 loop is CASSLATGGNPYEQYF. The DNA of the CDR3 is TGTGCCAGCAGCTTAGCAACAGGGGGCAACCCCTACGAGCAGTACTTC.

The chain employs TRBV4-2 and TRBJ1-4; D is uncertain. Trimming removed 4 bases from V and 5 bases from J, with 11 bases in between. Germline V CDR1 and CDR2: LGHNA, YNFKEQ. The length of the CDR3 is 14 residues. Here the CDR3 reads CASSRWEGNEKLFF. CDR3 coding DNA: TGTGCCAGCAGCCGGTGGGAGGGCAATGAAAAACTGTTTTTT.

A few counts support this clone. CDR3 region: CSGRLGANTEAFF. DNA for the CDR3: TGCAGCGGCCGACTTGGGGCGAACACTGAAGCTTTCTTT. This chain connects TRBV29-1 to TRBJ1-1; D possibly corresponds to TRBD1 (5 bases). With 7 bases removed from V and 1 base from J, the gap between germline ends came to 13 bases. Germline CDR1 and CDR2: SQVTM and ANQGSEA. There are 13 residues in the CDR3.

The rearrangement uses TRBV29-1 and TRBJ2-1; D is unclear. The length of the CDR3 is 12 residues. Germline CDR1 is SQVTM and CDR2 is ANQGSEA. The V and J ends lost 5 bases and 8 bases respectively, with 13 bases between them. Here the CDR3 reads CSVLISGDEQFF. CDR3 sequence (DNA): TGCAGCGTTCTTATCTCGGGCGATGAGCAGTTCTTC.